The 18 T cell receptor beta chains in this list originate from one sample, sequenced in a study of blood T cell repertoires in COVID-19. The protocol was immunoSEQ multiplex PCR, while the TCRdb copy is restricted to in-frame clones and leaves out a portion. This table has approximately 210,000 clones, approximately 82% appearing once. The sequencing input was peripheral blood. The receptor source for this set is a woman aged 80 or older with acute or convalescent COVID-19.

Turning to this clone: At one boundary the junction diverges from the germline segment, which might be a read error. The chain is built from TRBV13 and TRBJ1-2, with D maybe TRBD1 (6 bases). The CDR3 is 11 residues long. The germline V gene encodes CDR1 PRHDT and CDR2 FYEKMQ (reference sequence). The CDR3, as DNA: TGTGCCAGCAGCTCAGGTGGCCCAGGGGCCTTC. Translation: CASSSGGPGAF.

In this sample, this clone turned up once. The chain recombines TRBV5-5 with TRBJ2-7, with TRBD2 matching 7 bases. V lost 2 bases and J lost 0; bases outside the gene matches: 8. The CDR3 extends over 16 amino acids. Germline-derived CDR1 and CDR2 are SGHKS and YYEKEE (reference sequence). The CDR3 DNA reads TGTGCCAGCAGCTTTGGGGCGGGGGAATTCTCCTACGAGCAGTACTTC. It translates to CASSFGAGEFSYEQYF.

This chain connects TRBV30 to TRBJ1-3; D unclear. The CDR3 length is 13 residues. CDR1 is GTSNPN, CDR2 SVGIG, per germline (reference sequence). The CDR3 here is CACSGSSGNTIYF. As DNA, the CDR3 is TGTGCTTGCTCGGGTAGCTCTGGAAACACCATATATTTT.

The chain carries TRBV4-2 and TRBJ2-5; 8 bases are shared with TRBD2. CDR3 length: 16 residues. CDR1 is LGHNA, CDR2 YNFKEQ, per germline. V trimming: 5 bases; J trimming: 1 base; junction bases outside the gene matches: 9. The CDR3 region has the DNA TGTGCCAGCAGCAAAGGGCAACGGGGGGGCCAAGAGACCCAGTACTTC. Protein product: CASSKGQRGGQETQYF.

The chain's CDR3 is CASSGGRTSLHTQYF. The CDR3 coding sequence is TGTGCCAGCAGCGGGGGGAGGACTAGCCTACATACGCAGTATTTT. V usage is TRBV2 and J usage is TRBJ2-3; 8 bases line up with TRBD2. Germline lookup yields CDR1 SNHLY and CDR2 FYNNEI. V shed 6 bases, J shed 7 bases, and the junction held 12 bases outside the gene matches. This CDR3 comprises 15 residues. Full variable domain (rest looked up from reference TRBV2 and TRBJ2-3): EPEVTQTPSHQVTQMGQEVILRCVPISNHLYFYWYRQILGQKVEFLVSFYNNEISEKSEIFDDQFSVERPDGSNFTLKIRSTKLEDSAMYFCASSGGRTSLHTQYFGPGTRLTVL.

CDR3 nucleotides: TGTGCCAGCAGTTACGCCGGGACAGAGAATTCACCCCTCCACTTT. It translates to CASSYAGTENSPLHF. The rearrangement joins TRBV6-6 to TRBJ1-6; 7 bases map to TRBD1. V was clipped by 2 bases and J by 7 bases; unmatched bases: 5. Germline V gene sequence: CDR1 MNHNY, CDR2 SVGAGI (reference sequence). This CDR3 comprises 15 residues.

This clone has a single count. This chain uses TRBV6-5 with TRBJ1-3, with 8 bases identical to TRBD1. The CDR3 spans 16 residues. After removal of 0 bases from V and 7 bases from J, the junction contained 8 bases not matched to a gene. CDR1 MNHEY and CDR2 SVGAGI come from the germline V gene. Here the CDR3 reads CASSYSAGQGVNTIYF. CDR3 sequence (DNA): TGTGCCAGCAGTTACTCGGCTGGACAGGGAGTGAACACCATATATTTT.

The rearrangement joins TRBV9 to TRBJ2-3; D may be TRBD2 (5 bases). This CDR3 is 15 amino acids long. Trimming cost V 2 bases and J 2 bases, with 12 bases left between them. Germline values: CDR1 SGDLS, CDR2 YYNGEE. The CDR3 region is CASSVDSHTTDTQYF. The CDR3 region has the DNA TGTGCCAGCAGCGTGGACTCGCATACCACAGATACGCAGTATTTT. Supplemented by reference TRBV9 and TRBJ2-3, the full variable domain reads DSGVTQTPKHLITATGQRVTLRCSPRSGDLSVYWYQQSLDQGLQFLIQYYNGEERAKGNILERFSAQQFPDLHSELNLSSLELGDSALYFCASSVDSHTTDTQYFGPGTRLTVL.

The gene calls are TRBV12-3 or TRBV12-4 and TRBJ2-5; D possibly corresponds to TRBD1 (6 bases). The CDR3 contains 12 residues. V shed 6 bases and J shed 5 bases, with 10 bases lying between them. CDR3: CASSWGLETQYF. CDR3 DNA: TGTGCCAGCAGCTGGGGGCTGGAGACCCAGTACTTC.

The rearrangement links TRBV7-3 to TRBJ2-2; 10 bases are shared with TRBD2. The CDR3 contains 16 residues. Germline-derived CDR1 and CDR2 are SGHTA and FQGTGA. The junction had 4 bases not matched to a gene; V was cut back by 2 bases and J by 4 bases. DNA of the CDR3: TGTGCCAGCAGCTTAGGGCTAGCGGGGGCCACCGGGGAGCTGTTTTTT. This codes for CASSLGLAGATGELFF.

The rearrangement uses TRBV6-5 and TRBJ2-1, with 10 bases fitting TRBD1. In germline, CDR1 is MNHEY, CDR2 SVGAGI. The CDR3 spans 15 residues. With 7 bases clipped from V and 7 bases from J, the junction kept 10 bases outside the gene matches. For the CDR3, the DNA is TGTGCCAGCACCCCTAGACAGGGGGCGAGGAATGAGCAGTTCTTC. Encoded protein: CASTPRQGARNEQFF.

The CDR3 DNA reads TGTGCCAGCAGTTGGGACAGGTTCTATGGCTACACCTTC. It is translated as CASSWDRFYGYTF. This chain uses TRBV6-5 with TRBJ1-2, with TRBD1 matching 8 bases. CDR3 length: 13 residues. Germline V lookup: CDR1 MNHEY, CDR2 SVGAGI. Trimming at V came to 4 bases and at J to 4 bases, leaving 2 bases not matched to a gene.

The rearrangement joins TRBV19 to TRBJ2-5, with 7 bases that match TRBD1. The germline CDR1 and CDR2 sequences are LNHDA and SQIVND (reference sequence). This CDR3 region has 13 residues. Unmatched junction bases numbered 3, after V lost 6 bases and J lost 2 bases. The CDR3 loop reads CASRRQGQETQYF. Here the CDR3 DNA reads TGTGCCAGTAGAAGACAGGGACAAGAGACCCAGTACTTC. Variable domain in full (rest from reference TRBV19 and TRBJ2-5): DGGITQSPKYLFRKEGQNVTLSCEQNLNHDAMYWYRQDPGQGLRLIYYSQIVNDFQKGDIAEGYSVSREKKESFPLTVTSAQKNPTAFYLCASRRQGQETQYFGPGTRLLVL.

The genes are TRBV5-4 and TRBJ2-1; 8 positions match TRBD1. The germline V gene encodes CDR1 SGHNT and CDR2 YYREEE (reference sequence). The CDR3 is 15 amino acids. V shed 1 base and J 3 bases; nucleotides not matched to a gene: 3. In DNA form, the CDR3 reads TGTGCCAGCAGCTTGCAGGGGGCTGACTACAATGAGCAGTTCTTC. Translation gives CASSLQGADYNEQFF. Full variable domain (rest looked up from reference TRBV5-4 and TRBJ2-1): ETGVTQSPTHLIKTRGQQVTLRCSSQSGHNTVSWYQQALGQGPQFIFQYYREEENGRGNFPPRFSGLQFPNYSSELNVNALELDDSALYLCASSLQGADYNEQFFGPGTRLTVL.

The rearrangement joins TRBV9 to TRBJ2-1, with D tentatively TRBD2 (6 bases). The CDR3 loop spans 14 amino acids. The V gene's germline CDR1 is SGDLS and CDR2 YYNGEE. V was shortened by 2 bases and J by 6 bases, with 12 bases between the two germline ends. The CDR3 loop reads CASSVGGLPNEQFF. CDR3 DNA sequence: TGTGCCAGCAGCGTTGGGGGACTCCCCAATGAGCAGTTCTTC.

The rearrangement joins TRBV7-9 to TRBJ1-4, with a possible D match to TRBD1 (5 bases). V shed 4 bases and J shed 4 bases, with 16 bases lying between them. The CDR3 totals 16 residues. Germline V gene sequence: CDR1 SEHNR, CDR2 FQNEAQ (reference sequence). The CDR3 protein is CASSSLRDLLNEKLFF. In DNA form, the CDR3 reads TGTGCCAGCAGCTCCCTGCGGGACTTGCTTAATGAAAAACTGTTTTTT.

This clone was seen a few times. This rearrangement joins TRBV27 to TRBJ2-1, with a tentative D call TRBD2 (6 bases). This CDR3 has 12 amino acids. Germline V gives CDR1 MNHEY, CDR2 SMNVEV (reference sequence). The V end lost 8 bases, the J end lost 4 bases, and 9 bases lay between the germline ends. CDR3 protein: CASRRDYNEQFF. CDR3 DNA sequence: TGTGCCAGCCGGCGGGATTACAATGAGCAGTTCTTC.

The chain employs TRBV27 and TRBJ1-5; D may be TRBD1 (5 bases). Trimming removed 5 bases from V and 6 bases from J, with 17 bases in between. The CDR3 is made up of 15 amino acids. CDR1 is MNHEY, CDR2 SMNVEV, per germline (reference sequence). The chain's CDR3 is CASSPAGGRGQPQHF. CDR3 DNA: TGTGCCAGCAGTCCCGCCGGGGGTCGGGGTCAGCCCCAGCATTTT.